These 28 T cell receptor beta chains were sequenced from one sample in a study of cytomegalovirus exposure and HLA in healthy donors. Primers for the PCR totalled 60 Vbeta and 13 Jbeta. Libraries were prepared by immunoSEQ multiplex PCR; TCRdb keeps only in-frame clonotypes and omits some of them. The sample has about 94,000 clones; roughly 80% are singletons. The sample consisted of PBMCs. Source of these receptors: a man between 35 and 55 years old in good health and CMV-seropositive.

The chain carries TRBV11-2 and TRBJ1-6; 7 bases line up with TRBD1. The CDR3 contains 14 residues. The J segment lost 7 bases and the V segment lost 2 bases, leaving 2 bases of the junction unmatched. Germline CDR1 SGHAT, CDR2 FQNNGV. The CDR3 loop is CASSLMGQNSPLHF. In nucleotides, the CDR3 is TGTGCCAGCAGCTTAATGGGACAGAATTCACCCCTCCACTTT.

The chain couples TRBV4-3 to TRBJ1-2, with TRBD1 as a possible D gene (5 bases). The germline V gene encodes CDR1 LGHNA and CDR2 YSLEER. Between the trimmed V and J ends, which lost 0 bases and 2 bases, there was a span of 10 bases. The CDR3 extends over 15 amino acids. DNA of the CDR3: TGCGCCAGCAGCCAAGATCTTTGGACAAACTATGGCTACACCTTC. Translated: CASSQDLWTNYGYTF.

The gene calls are TRBV27 and TRBJ1-1, with a weak D call TRBD1 (5 bases). V lost 8 bases to trimming and J lost 7 bases, with 11 bases between them. The CDR3 is made up of 11 amino acids. Germline CDR1 MNHEY, CDR2 SMNVEV (reference sequence). CDR3 in amino acids: CASYAGIEAFF. The CDR3 bases are TGTGCCAGCTACGCAGGGATTGAAGCTTTCTTT.

On this clone: This same CDR3 is encoded by further DNA sequences in the sample. The CDR3 here is CASSGQGSGNTIYF. CDR3 DNA sequence: TGTGCCAGCAGCGGACAGGGTAGTGGAAACACCATATATTTT. The chain recombines TRBV9 with TRBJ1-3, with 7 nucleotides matching TRBD1. The CDR3 covers 14 residues. Trimming removed 3 bases from V and 3 bases from J; junction bases left unmatched: 3. Germline CDR1 SGDLS, CDR2 YYNGEE.

V and J are TRBV6-6 and TRBJ1-3, with 7 bases aligning to TRBD1. The V segment lost 7 bases and the J segment 1 base; nucleotides outside the gene matches: 7. CDR1 and CDR2 from the germline V gene are MNHNY and SVGAGI (reference sequence). The CDR3 sequence is 15 residues long. The CDR3 bases are TGTGCCAGCACCGAGGGACAGTCATCTGGAAACACCATATATTTT. Its protein product is CASTEGQSSGNTIYF.

The chain carries TRBV2 and TRBJ2-2; 11 bases map to TRBD2. Germline CDR1 SNHLY, CDR2 FYNNEI. This CDR3 is 15 amino acids long. Trimming took 9 bases from V and 7 from J; bases not matched to a gene: 10. This CDR3 is CASYGSGGANGELFF. The DNA for the CDR3 is TGTGCCAGTTATGGTAGCGGGGGGGCCAACGGGGAGCTGTTTTTT.

In this sample, this clone turned up a few times. The junction does not match germline at one end; this may be a read error. This rearrangement joins TRBV7-7 to TRBJ2-2; D gene ambiguous. The CDR3 has 17 amino acids. CDR1 is SSHAT, CDR2 FNYEAQ, per germline (reference sequence). The CDR3 bases are TGTGCTAGCAGCTTAAATCTCAACTCCGCGAACACCGGGGAGCTGTTTTTT. The encoded protein is CASSLNLNSANTGELFF. Full variable domain (missing parts from reference TRBV7-7 and TRBJ2-2): GAGVSQSPRYKVTKRGQDVTLRCDPISSHATLYWYQQALGQGPEFLTYFNYEAQPDKSGLPSDRFSAERPEGSISTLTIQRTEQRDSAMYRCASSLNLNSANTGELFFGEGSRLTVL.

V and J are TRBV6-5 and TRBJ1-2; perhaps TRBD1 as D (5 bases). The CDR3 has 15 residues. CDR1 is MNHEY and CDR2 is SVGAGI in the germline V gene. The germline V and J ends were trimmed by 2 bases and 0 bases, with 10 bases remaining between them. The CDR3 DNA reads as TGTGCCAGCAGTTACGGGGCAGTGTCTAACTATGGCTACACCTTC. The encoded protein is CASSYGAVSNYGYTF.

V gene TRBV5-4 combines with J gene TRBJ1-2; TRBD1 aligns across 10 bases. With V trimmed by 0 bases and J by 6 bases, 5 bases remained unmatched. CDR3 length: 15 residues. Germline V gene data show CDR1 as SGHNT and CDR2 as YYREEE (reference sequence). The CDR3 region is CASSLGMTGGDGYTF. CDR3 DNA: TGTGCCAGCAGCTTGGGGATGACAGGGGGCGATGGCTACACCTTC. Drawing the rest from reference TRBV5-4 and TRBJ1-2, the complete variable domain is ETGVTQSPTHLIKTRGQQVTLRCSSQSGHNTVSWYQQALGQGPQFIFQYYREEENGRGNFPPRFSGLQFPNYSSELNVNALELDDSALYLCASSLGMTGGDGYTFGSGTRLTVV.

J is TRBJ2-4 and V is TRBV28; TRBD2 matches 8 bases. CDR3 size: 17 residues. The junction had 14 bases not matched to a gene; V was cut back by 4 bases and J by 6 bases. The germline V gene has CDR1 MDHEN and CDR2 SYDVKM. The CDR3 coding sequence is TGTGCCAGCAGTTCCCCTCGGGGGGGAAAAGCTGGAAACATTCAGTACTTC. Protein: CASSSPRGGKAGNIQYF.

This clone was seen more than once but under ten times. The chain joins TRBV7-2 to TRBJ2-3, with D tentatively TRBD2 (6 bases). The germline CDR1 and CDR2 sequences are SGHTA and FQGNSA. The CDR3 contains 15 residues. V gave up 1 base and J gave up 5 bases, with 13 bases separating them. DNA for the CDR3: TGTGCCAGCAGCTTAGTTGGAGGGCGGCGAGATACGCAGTATTTT. The encoded protein is CASSLVGGRRDTQYF.

This chain connects TRBV6-5 to TRBJ2-4; 8 bases agree with TRBD1. The CDR3 is 14 amino acids. Germline trimming cut 6 bases from V and 6 bases from J; bases unmatched to any gene: 7. From germline, CDR1 is MNHEY and CDR2 SVGAGI. The CDR3 region is CASRDRQGRNIQYF. In DNA form, the CDR3 reads TGTGCCAGCAGGGACCGACAGGGGAGAAACATTCAGTACTTC.

V gene TRBV15 combines with J gene TRBJ2-5; a possible D gene is TRBD1 (6 bases). The DNA end is more similar to TRBJ2-7, so the J call may be wrong. The germline V gene encodes CDR1 LNHNV and CDR2 YYDKDF (reference sequence). The CDR3 totals 14 residues. CDR3 sequence (DNA): TGTGCCACCAGCAGAGATCAGGGGATCTACGAGCAGTACTTC. Protein: CATSRDQGIYEQYF.

The J gene is TRBJ1-1, the V gene TRBV6-5; tentative D call: TRBD1 (5 bases). Germline V CDR1 and CDR2: MNHEY, SVGAGI. This CDR3 spans 16 amino acids. Deletions cut 0 bases from V and 5 bases from J, with 16 bases between. CDR3 sequence: CASSYSRGLRSTEAFF. The CDR3 coding sequence is TGTGCCAGCAGTTACTCTCGGGGGTTGAGGTCTACTGAAGCTTTCTTT.

A single count supports this clone. The chain employs TRBV28 and TRBJ2-2, with a tentative D call TRBD2 (6 bases). The germline V gene has CDR1 MDHEN and CDR2 SYDVKM. The CDR3 covers 17 residues. The ends were cut back, 3 bases at V and 2 bases at J, with 16 bases in the middle. CDR3 coding DNA: TGTGCCAGCAGTTTGAGGAGGGGAACCTTTAACACCGGGGAGCTGTTTTTT. It specifies CASSLRRGTFNTGELFF.

This chain's CDR3 is CSVDGRSEAFF. The DNA for the CDR3 is TGCAGCGTTGATGGCAGGTCTGAAGCTTTCTTT. J is TRBJ1-1 and V is TRBV29-1, with D unresolved. V was trimmed by 3 bases and J by 6 bases, leaving 8 bases between them. CDR3 length: 11 amino acids. Looked up from germline, CDR1 is SQVTM and CDR2 is ANQGSEA.

The genes are TRBV28 and TRBJ2-1; 14 nucleotides line up with TRBD2. The V segment lost 6 bases and the J segment 8 bases; nucleotides outside the gene matches: 9. CDR1 MDHEN and CDR2 SYDVKM come from the germline V gene. The CDR3 sequence is 16 residues long. The CDR3 is CASRSRTSGRRDEQFF. In DNA, the CDR3 is TGTGCCAGCAGGTCCCGGACTAGCGGGAGGAGGGATGAGCAGTTCTTC.

This clone appeared a few times. This chain links TRBV11-2 with TRBJ1-3, with D possibly matching TRBD1 (6 bases). Trimming shortened V by 5 bases and J by 0 bases, and 20 bases separated the two germline ends. Germline V gene data show CDR1 as SGHAT and CDR2 as FQNNGV. This CDR3 is built from 18 residues. The CDR3 protein is CASSLIYGQFSSGNTIYF. The CDR3 bases are TGTGCCAGCAGCCTGATATATGGACAGTTTAGCTCTGGAAACACCATATATTTT.

The rearrangement joins TRBV5-4 to TRBJ2-7; 9 bases are a match to TRBD1. There are 16 residues in the CDR3. The J segment lost 4 bases and the V segment lost 2 bases, leaving 10 bases of the junction unmatched. Germline V gives CDR1 SGHNT, CDR2 YYREEE (reference sequence). CDR3 nucleotides: TGTGCCAGCAGCTTCAATACAGGGGGCGCGCGATACGAGCAGTACTTC. It specifies CASSFNTGGARYEQYF.

This rearrangement joins TRBV6-5 to TRBJ1-2; possible D gene TRBD1, 6 bases. V was clipped by 5 bases and J by 2 bases, with 12 bases between them. Germline V gene lookup returns CDR1 MNHEY and CDR2 SVGAGI. This CDR3 contains 14 residues. DNA for the CDR3: TGTGCCAGCAGTAATCGACAGGAAAACTATGGCTACACCTTC. It codes for CASSNRQENYGYTF.

This clone was seen a few times. The V and J genes are TRBV4-1 and TRBJ2-5; TRBD1 matches 8 bases. The germline gives CDR1 MGHRA, CDR2 YSYEKL. CDR3 length: 18 amino acids. Unmatched junction bases numbered 13, after V lost 1 base and J lost 3 bases. The CDR3: CASSQAMDRAGSKETQYF. The CDR3 region has the DNA TGCGCCAGCAGCCAAGCAATGGACAGGGCTGGCAGTAAAGAGACCCAGTACTTC.

This clone has a single count. This CDR3 is CASGKKGAGEKLFF. The CDR3 DNA sequence: TGTGCCAGTGGCAAGAAGGGGGCCGGAGAAAAACTGTTTTTT. The rearrangement joins TRBV19 to TRBJ1-4, with 7 bases lining up with TRBD1. Germline-derived CDR1 and CDR2 are LNHDA and SQIVND (reference sequence). The CDR3 sequence is 14 residues long. Germline trimming cut 8 bases from V and 8 bases from J; bases unmatched to any gene: 11. Full variable domain (rest looked up from reference TRBV19 and TRBJ1-4): DGGITQSPKYLFRKEGQNVTLSCEQNLNHDAMYWYRQDPGQGLRLIYYSQIVNDFQKGDIAEGYSVSREKKESFPLTVTSAQKNPTAFYLCASGKKGAGEKLFFGSGTQLSVL.

The gene calls are TRBV28 and TRBJ2-7; weak D call: TRBD2 (7 bases). Germline V lookup: CDR1 MDHEN, CDR2 SYDVKM. The CDR3 runs to 15 residues. V was cut by 3 bases and J by 1 base, with 13 bases left in between. CDR3 sequence (DNA): TGTGCCAGCAGTTTTCTCGGGGGGCAATCCTACGAGCAGTACTTC. The encoded protein is CASSFLGGQSYEQYF.

This clone has only a few counts. This sequence joins TRBV18 and TRBJ1-2; D gene ambiguous. The germline CDR1 and CDR2 sequences are KGHSH and LQKENI. CDR3 length: 13 amino acids. V was cut by 3 bases and J by 4 bases, with 9 bases left in between. The CDR3 reads CASSPPGSYGYTF. The CDR3 DNA reads TGTGCCAGCTCACCCCCGGGGTCCTATGGCTACACCTTC.

The chain couples TRBV11-3 to TRBJ2-7, with TRBD1 matching 9 bases. This CDR3 is built from 15 residues. V shed 5 bases, J shed 2 bases, and the junction held 7 bases outside the gene matches. Germline CDR1 is SGHNT and CDR2 is YENEEA. The CDR3 here is CASSPGQGRAYEQYF. The CDR3 region has the DNA TGTGCCAGCAGCCCCGGACAGGGGAGGGCCTACGAGCAGTACTTC.

This chain joins TRBV27 and TRBJ2-1, with 8 bases matching TRBD2. Trimming removed 5 bases from V and 15 bases from J; junction bases left unmatched: 12. This CDR3 comprises 13 residues. The V gene's germline CDR1 is MNHEY and CDR2 SMNVEV (reference sequence). The CDR3 nucleotides read TGTGCCAGCAGTGGCGAACCGGGACTAGTACTGTTCTTC. Translation: CASSGEPGLVLFF.

This rearrangement joins TRBV13 to TRBJ1-2, with D perhaps matching TRBD1 (5 bases). Germline lookup yields CDR1 PRHDT and CDR2 FYEKMQ (reference sequence). This CDR3 region has 14 residues. Deletions cut 3 bases from V and 2 bases from J, with 10 bases between. CDR3 bases: TGTGCCAGCAGCTTCGAACAGGCAAACTATGGCTACACCTTC. Encoded protein: CASSFEQANYGYTF.

The chain joins TRBV7-6 to TRBJ2-3, with 9 bases that match TRBD2. V dropped 4 bases and J dropped 2; count of bases not matched to a gene: 4. This CDR3 is 15 amino acids long. Germline V gives CDR1 SGHVS, CDR2 FNYEAQ. CDR3 protein: CASSSLAGATDTQYF. In DNA form, the CDR3 reads TGTGCCAGCAGCTCCTTAGCGGGGGCCACAGATACGCAGTATTTT. The variable domain in full, with the rest retrieved from reference TRBV7-6 and TRBJ2-3, is GAGVSQSPRYKVTKRGQDVALRCDPISGHVSLYWYRQALGQGPEFLTYFNYEAQQDKSGLPNDRFSAERPEGSISTLTIQRTEQRDSAMYRCASSSLAGATDTQYFGPGTRLTVL.